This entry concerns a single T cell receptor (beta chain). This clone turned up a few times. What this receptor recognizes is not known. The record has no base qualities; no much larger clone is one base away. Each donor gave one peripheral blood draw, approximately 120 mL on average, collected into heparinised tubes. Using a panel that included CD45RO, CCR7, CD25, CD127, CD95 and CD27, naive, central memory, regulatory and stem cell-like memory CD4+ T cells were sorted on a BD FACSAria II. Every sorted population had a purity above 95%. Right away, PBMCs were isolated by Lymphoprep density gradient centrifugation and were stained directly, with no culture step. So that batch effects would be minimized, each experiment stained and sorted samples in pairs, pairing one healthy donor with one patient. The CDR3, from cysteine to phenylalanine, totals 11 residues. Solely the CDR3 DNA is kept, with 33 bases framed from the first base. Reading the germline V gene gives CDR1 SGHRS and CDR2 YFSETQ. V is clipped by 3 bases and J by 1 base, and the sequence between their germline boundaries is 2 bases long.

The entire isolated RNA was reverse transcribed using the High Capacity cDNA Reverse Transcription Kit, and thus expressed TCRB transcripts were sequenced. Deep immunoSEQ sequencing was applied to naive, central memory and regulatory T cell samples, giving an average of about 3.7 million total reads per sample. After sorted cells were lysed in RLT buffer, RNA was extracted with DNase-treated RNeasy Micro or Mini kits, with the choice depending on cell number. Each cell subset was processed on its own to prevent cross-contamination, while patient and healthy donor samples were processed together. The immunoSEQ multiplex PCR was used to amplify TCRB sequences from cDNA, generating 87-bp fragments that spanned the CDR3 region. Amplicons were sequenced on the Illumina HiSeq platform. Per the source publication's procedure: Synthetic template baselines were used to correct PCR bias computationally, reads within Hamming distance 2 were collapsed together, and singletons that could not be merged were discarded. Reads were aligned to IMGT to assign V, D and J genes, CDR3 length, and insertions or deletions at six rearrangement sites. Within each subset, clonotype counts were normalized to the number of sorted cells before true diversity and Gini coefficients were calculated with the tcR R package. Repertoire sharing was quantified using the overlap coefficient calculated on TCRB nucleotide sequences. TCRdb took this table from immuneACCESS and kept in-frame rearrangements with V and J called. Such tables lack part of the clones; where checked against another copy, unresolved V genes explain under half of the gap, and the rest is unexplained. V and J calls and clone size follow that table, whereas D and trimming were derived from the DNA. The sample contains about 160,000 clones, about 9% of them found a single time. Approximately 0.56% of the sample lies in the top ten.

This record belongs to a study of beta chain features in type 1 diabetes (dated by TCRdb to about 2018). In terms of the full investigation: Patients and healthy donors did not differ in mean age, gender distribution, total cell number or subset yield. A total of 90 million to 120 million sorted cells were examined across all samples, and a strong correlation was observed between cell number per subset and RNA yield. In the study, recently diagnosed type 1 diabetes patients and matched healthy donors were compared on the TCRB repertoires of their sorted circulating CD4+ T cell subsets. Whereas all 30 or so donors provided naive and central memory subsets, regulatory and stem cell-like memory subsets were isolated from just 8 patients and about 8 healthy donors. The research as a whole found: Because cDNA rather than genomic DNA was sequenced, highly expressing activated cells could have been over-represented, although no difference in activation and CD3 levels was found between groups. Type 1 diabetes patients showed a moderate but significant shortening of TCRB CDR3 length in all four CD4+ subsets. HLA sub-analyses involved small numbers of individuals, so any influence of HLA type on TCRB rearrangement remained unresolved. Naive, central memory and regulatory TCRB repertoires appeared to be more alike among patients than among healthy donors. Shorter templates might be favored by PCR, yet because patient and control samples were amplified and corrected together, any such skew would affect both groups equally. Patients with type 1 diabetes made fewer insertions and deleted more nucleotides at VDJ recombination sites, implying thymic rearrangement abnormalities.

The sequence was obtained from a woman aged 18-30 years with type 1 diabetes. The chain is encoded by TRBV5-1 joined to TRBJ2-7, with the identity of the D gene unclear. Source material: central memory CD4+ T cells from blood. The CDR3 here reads CASSSSYEQYF. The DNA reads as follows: TGCGCCAGCAGCTCTTCCTACGAGCAGTACTTC. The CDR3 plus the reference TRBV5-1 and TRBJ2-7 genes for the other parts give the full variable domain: KAGVTQTPRYLIKTRGQQVTLSCSPISGHRSVSWYQQTPGQGLQFLFEYFSETQRNKGNFPGRFSGRQFSNSRSEMNVSTLELGDSALYLCASSSSYEQYFGPGTRLTVT.